The rows below give T cell receptor beta chains drawn from one sample of a study of cytomegalovirus exposure and HLA in healthy donors. Some clones are missing from TCRdb's copy, which holds only in-frame ones; the method was immunoSEQ multiplex PCR. The data hold around 100,000 clones, with approximately 77% observed a single time. The specimen was PBMCs. Every receptor here comes from a male donor in good health and CMV-seropositive. Each CDR3 is given with its conserved first and last residue. A D gene is named only where the DNA matches it firmly. Expanded clones get a size class; other rows say once, few or many, or leave the size out.

d_gene: TRBD1
v_gene: TRBV6-5
abundance: NA
j_gene: TRBJ2-4
CDR3nt: TGTGCCAGCAGCAGACAGGACAGGGGTAAAAACATTCAGTACTTC
CDR3aa: CASSRQDRGKNIQYF

d_gene: NA
v_gene: TRBV5-1
abundance: NA
j_gene: TRBJ2-7
CDR3nt: TGCGCCAGCAGCGGGGGCGGCTCGAGCATAACCTACGAGCAGTACTTC
CDR3aa: CASSGGGSSITYEQYF

d_gene: NA
v_gene: TRBV7-6
abundance: NA
j_gene: TRBJ2-1
CDR3nt: TGTGCCAGCAGCCCAGTTATAGGGGGCAATGAGCAGTTCTTC
CDR3aa: CASSPVIGGNEQFF

d_gene: NA
v_gene: TRBV28
abundance: NA
j_gene: TRBJ1-1
CDR3nt: TGTGCCAGCAGTTTGCCGAGCCGCTCTGAAGCTTTCTTT
CDR3aa: CASSLPSRSEAFF

d_gene: TRBD2
v_gene: TRBV29-1
abundance: NA
j_gene: TRBJ2-2
CDR3nt: TGCAGCGGCGGGCGGGGGACCGGGGAGCTGTTTTTT
CDR3aa: CSGGRGTGELFF

d_gene: TRBD2
v_gene: TRBV27
abundance: few
j_gene: TRBJ2-5
CDR3nt: TGTGCCAGCAGTCCCGGACTAGCGGGGTTGGAGACCCAGTACTTC
CDR3aa: CASSPGLAGLETQYF

d_gene: TRBD2
v_gene: TRBV4-1
abundance: NA
j_gene: TRBJ2-3
CDR3nt: TGCGCCAGCAGCCAAGATCTTTATTTTTGGCAGCGGGGTACCACAGATACGCAGTATTTT
CDR3aa: CASSQDLYFWQRGTTDTQYF

d_gene: NA
v_gene: TRBV4-3
abundance: few
j_gene: TRBJ1-5
CDR3nt: TGCGCCAGCAGCCCAGAACAAGATCAGCCCCAGCATTTT
CDR3aa: CASSPEQDQPQHF

d_gene: TRBD1
v_gene: TRBV7-2
abundance: NA
j_gene: TRBJ1-6
CDR3nt: TGTGCCAGCAGCTTAGGAGGGAGGACAGGGGGTAGTGTTTCACCCCTCCACTTT
CDR3aa: CASSLGGRTGGSVSPLHF

d_gene: NA
v_gene: TRBV5-4
abundance: few
j_gene: TRBJ2-4
CDR3nt: TGTGCCAGCAGCGCCGGACAGCCAAACATTCAGTACTTC
CDR3aa: CASSAGQPNIQYF

d_gene: TRBD1
v_gene: TRBV16
abundance: NA
j_gene: TRBJ1-5
CDR3nt: TGTGCCAGCAGCCAGCGACAGGGTAATCAGCCCCAGCATTTT
CDR3aa: CASSQRQGNQPQHF

d_gene: TRBD2
v_gene: TRBV6-5
abundance: NA
j_gene: TRBJ2-3
CDR3nt: TGTGCCAGCAGTTACGGTGGTAGCGGGGGCGATACGCAGTATTTT
CDR3aa: CASSYGGSGGDTQYF

d_gene: TRBD1
v_gene: TRBV2
abundance: NA
j_gene: TRBJ1-2
CDR3nt: TGTGCCAGCAGCCCCCGGGACAGACATGGCTACACCTTC
CDR3aa: CASSPRDRHGYTF

d_gene: NA
v_gene: TRBV10-1
abundance: once
j_gene: TRBJ2-7
CDR3nt: TGCGCCAGCAGTGAGTCAGTGAGCTCCTACGAGCAGTACTTC
CDR3aa: CASSESVSSYEQYF

d_gene: NA
v_gene: TRBV6-1
abundance: NA
j_gene: TRBJ1-5
CDR3nt: TGTGCCAGCAGTGAAGTAGGGGGAGGGGTTAGCAATCAGCCCCAGCATTTT
CDR3aa: CASSEVGGGVSNQPQHF

d_gene: NA
v_gene: TRBV7-6
abundance: once
j_gene: TRBJ2-2
CDR3nt: TGTGCCAGCAGCCGAAGTATGGCCACCGGGGAGCTGTTTTTT
CDR3aa: CASSRSMATGELFF

d_gene: NA
v_gene: TRBV9
abundance: NA
j_gene: TRBJ2-6
CDR3nt: TGTGCCAGCAGCGTCCTCTCTGGGGCCAACGTCCTGACTTTC
CDR3aa: CASSVLSGANVLTF

d_gene: TRBD1
v_gene: TRBV2
abundance: NA
j_gene: TRBJ2-1
CDR3nt: TGTGCCAGCAACAGGGGACAGGCAGAGCAGTTCTTC
CDR3aa: CASNRGQAEQFF

d_gene: NA
v_gene: TRBV7-2
abundance: NA
j_gene: TRBJ2-2
CDR3nt: TGTGCCAGCAGCTCGCGGACAGAATCACCGGGGGAGCTGTTTTTT
CDR3aa: CASSSRTESPGELFF

d_gene: TRBD2
v_gene: TRBV9
abundance: NA
j_gene: TRBJ2-3
CDR3nt: TGTGCCAGCAGCGTAATCGCGACTAGCGGCACAGATACGCAGTATTTT
CDR3aa: CASSVIATSGTDTQYF

d_gene: NA
v_gene: TRBV9
abundance: NA
j_gene: TRBJ1-3
CDR3nt: TGTGCCAGCAGCGCCGAAGAGAAGAGCTCTGGAAACACCATATATTTT
CDR3aa: CASSAEEKSSGNTIYF

d_gene: TRBD1
v_gene: TRBV20-1
abundance: NA
j_gene: TRBJ2-3
CDR3nt: TGCAGTGCTGAGACAGGGGATACGCAGTATTTT
CDR3aa: CSAETGDTQYF

d_gene: NA
v_gene: TRBV6-5
abundance: NA
j_gene: TRBJ1-4
CDR3nt: TGTGCCAGCAGCACCCTAGGGGCGGGGGAAAAACTGTTTTTT
CDR3aa: CASSTLGAGEKLFF

d_gene: TRBD2
v_gene: TRBV5-6
abundance: NA
j_gene: TRBJ2-2
CDR3nt: TGTGCCAGCAGATGGACTAGCGGGGGGGCTGGCACCGGGGAGCTGTTTTTT
CDR3aa: CASRWTSGGAGTGELFF

d_gene: NA
v_gene: TRBV7-2
abundance: NA
j_gene: TRBJ2-2
CDR3nt: TGTGCCAGCAGCTCACATGGGGAGCTGTTTTTT
CDR3aa: CASSSHGELFF

d_gene: TRBD1
v_gene: TRBV9
abundance: NA
j_gene: TRBJ1-1
CDR3nt: TGTGCCAGCAGCGAGGGACAGATAAACACTGAAGCTTTCTTT
CDR3aa: CASSEGQINTEAFF

d_gene: NA
v_gene: TRBV2
abundance: NA
j_gene: TRBJ2-2
CDR3nt: TGTGCCAGCAAAATCAGGGTAAACACCGGGGAGCTGTTTTTT
CDR3aa: CASKIRVNTGELFF

d_gene: TRBD2
v_gene: TRBV9
abundance: NA
j_gene: TRBJ2-3
CDR3nt: TGTGCCAGCAGCGTCCAGTTAGCAGCGGGAGGTGGGGATACGCAGTATTTT
CDR3aa: CASSVQLAAGGGDTQYF

d_gene: NA
v_gene: TRBV29-1
abundance: once
j_gene: TRBJ1-3
CDR3nt: TGCAGCGTTGAAGAGAGCTCTGGAAACACCATATATTTT
CDR3aa: CSVEESSGNTIYF

d_gene: NA
v_gene: TRBV7-2
abundance: NA
j_gene: TRBJ1-2
CDR3nt: TGTGCCAGCAGCCAGAACAGGGTAGAGGGCTACACCTTC
CDR3aa: CASSQNRVEGYTF

d_gene: TRBD1
v_gene: TRBV19
abundance: NA
j_gene: TRBJ2-1
CDR3nt: TGTGCCAGTAGTCGACAGGGCGCGTTCGATGAGCAGTTCTTC
CDR3aa: CASSRQGAFDEQFF

d_gene: NA
v_gene: TRBV6-5
abundance: NA
j_gene: TRBJ2-7
CDR3nt: TGTGCCAGCAGTTCAAACAGGGTTACCTACGAGCAGTACTTC
CDR3aa: CASSSNRVTYEQYF

d_gene: TRBD1
v_gene: TRBV27
abundance: NA
j_gene: TRBJ1-1
CDR3nt: TGTGCCAGCAGGCCCGGGACAGGGGGGGAAGCTTTCTTT
CDR3aa: CASRPGTGGEAFF

d_gene: NA
v_gene: TRBV4-3
abundance: NA
j_gene: TRBJ2-2
CDR3nt: TGCGCCAGCAGCCAAGATAAGGGGGGGGAGCTGTTTTTT
CDR3aa: CASSQDKGGELFF

d_gene: NA
v_gene: TRBV7-9
abundance: NA
j_gene: TRBJ2-7
CDR3nt: NA
CDR3aa: CASSSTSRATYEQYF

d_gene: NA
v_gene: TRBV30
abundance: few
j_gene: TRBJ1-1
CDR3nt: TGTGCCTGGAGTGTAGGCAGGGCCTGGGCTAACACTGAAGCTTTCTTT
CDR3aa: CAWSVGRAWANTEAFF

d_gene: NA
v_gene: TRBV5-1
abundance: once
j_gene: TRBJ1-1
CDR3nt: TGCGCCAGCAGCTTGGAACGGGATGTCACTGAAGCTTTCTTT
CDR3aa: CASSLERDVTEAFF

d_gene: TRBD2
v_gene: TRBV4-3
abundance: NA
j_gene: TRBJ2-1
CDR3nt: TGCGCCAGCAGCCAAGGGTCGGGACTATACAATGAGCAGTTCTTC
CDR3aa: CASSQGSGLYNEQFF

d_gene: NA
v_gene: TRBV7-3
abundance: NA
j_gene: TRBJ2-3
CDR3nt: TGTGCCAGCAGCTTAAACGGTGGCACAGATACGCAGTATTTT
CDR3aa: CASSLNGGTDTQYF

d_gene: NA
v_gene: TRBV28
abundance: NA
j_gene: TRBJ1-2
CDR3nt: TGTGCCAGCAGCCCCGGGGGGGATATGCGGGGCTACACCTTC
CDR3aa: CASSPGGDMRGYTF

d_gene: TRBD1
v_gene: TRBV7-9
abundance: NA
j_gene: TRBJ2-1
CDR3nt: TGTGCCAGCAGATTGGGACAGGTGATAGGGAATGAGCAGTTCTTC
CDR3aa: CASRLGQVIGNEQFF

d_gene: NA
v_gene: TRBV9
abundance: NA
j_gene: TRBJ1-1
CDR3nt: TGTGCCAGCAGCCCGTCCCTCAGGGGTTGGACTGAAGCTTTCTTT
CDR3aa: CASSPSLRGWTEAFF